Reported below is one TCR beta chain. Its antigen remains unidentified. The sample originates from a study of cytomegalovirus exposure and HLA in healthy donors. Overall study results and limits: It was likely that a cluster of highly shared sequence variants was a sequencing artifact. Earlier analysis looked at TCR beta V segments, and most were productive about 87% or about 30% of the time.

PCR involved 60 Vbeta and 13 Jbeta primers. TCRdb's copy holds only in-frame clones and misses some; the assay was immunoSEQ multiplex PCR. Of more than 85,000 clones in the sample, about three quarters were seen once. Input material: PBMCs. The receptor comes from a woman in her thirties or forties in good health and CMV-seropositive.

CDR3 amino acids: CASSPLFRGLGTGELFF. DNA for the CDR3: TGTGCCAGCAGCCCCCTTTTTAGGGGGTTGGGCACCGGGGAGCTGTTTTTT. The chain is built from TRBV27 and TRBJ2-2; D is perhaps TRBD1 (6 bases). V lost 6 bases, J lost 4 bases, and 21 bases lay in between. Germline V gene lookup returns CDR1 MNHEY and CDR2 SMNVEV (reference sequence). The CDR3 loop spans 17 amino acids.